Shown below are 6 T cell receptor beta chains from a single sample sequenced in a study of T cell repertoires in cytomegalovirus infection. TCRdb called the reads again in MiXCR, with one record for every CDR3 protein. This sample has around 740,000 distinct CDR3 sequences, with less than 40% found just once. Source material: PBMCs. The receptors were gathered from a human donor in good health (CMV status not recorded). Some clones in this sample may be carry-over from other donors' samples.

This chain links TRBV10-3 with TRBJ1-1, with 9 positions matching TRBD1. V shed 7 bases and J 1 base; nucleotides not matched to a gene: 10. Germline V gene lookup returns CDR1 ENHRY and CDR2 SYGVKD. CDR3 length equals 16 residues. DNA of the CDR3: TGTGCCATCACGCCGGGACAGGGCTCCCCGAACACTGAAGCTTTCTTT. Translated, it gives CAITPGQGSPNTEAFF.

V and J are TRBV20-1 and TRBJ1-3; 7 bases are a match to TRBD1. J gave up 2 bases and V 4 bases, and 8 bases lay outside the gene matches. Germline CDR1 is DFQATT and CDR2 is SNEGSKA (reference sequence). The CDR3 has 15 amino acids. CDR3 amino acids: CSATYIGTAGNTIYF. Here the CDR3 DNA reads TGCAGTGCTACTTATATCGGGACAGCTGGAAACACCATATATTTT.

This clonotype was seen more than once but under ten times. This chain connects TRBV28 to TRBJ1-2, with 8 bases aligning to TRBD1. This CDR3 is built from 17 residues. Germline V gives CDR1 MDHEN, CDR2 SYDVKM. V dropped 10 bases and J dropped 2; count of bases not matched to a gene: 18. DNA for the CDR3: TGTGCCACCCCAGGGGACCGGGACAGGAGCCTCAACTATGGCTACACCTTC. Amino acid sequence: CATPGDRDRSLNYGYTF.

Concerning this clonotype itself: A single base separates this from a much larger clone, so it may be a read error. V and J are TRBV10-2 and TRBJ1-1; the D is unclear. This CDR3 is built from 13 residues. The germline gives CDR1 WSHSY, CDR2 SAAADI. V was shortened by 7 bases and J by 0 bases, with 9 bases between the two germline ends. CDR3 residues: CASIAEMNTEAFF. DNA of the CDR3: TGCGCCAGCATTGCCGAAATGAACACTGAAGCTTTCTTT.

This clonotype has just one count. This may arise from a read error, as a much more abundant clone is one base away. This chain joins TRBV7-8 and TRBJ2-7; D unclear. Germline V gene sequence: CDR1 SGHVS, CDR2 FQNEAQ. There are 12 residues in the CDR3. The CDR3 here is CASSSEPYEPYF. The CDR3 coding sequence is TGTGCCAGCAGCTCGGAACCGTACGAGCCGTACTTC.

This clonotype was found a few times. The genes are TRBV28 and TRBJ2-7, with 9 bases identical to TRBD1. CDR3 length equals 15 residues. The junction had 7 bases not matched to a gene; V was cut back by 3 bases and J by 4 bases. Germline CDR1 and CDR2: MDHEN and SYDVKM. Here the CDR3 reads CASSFVSDRGYEQYF. The CDR3 DNA follows: TGTGCCAGCAGTTTCGTTTCGGACAGGGGTTACGAGCAGTACTTC.